Following are 4 T cell receptor beta chains from one sample sequenced in a study of blood T cell repertoires in COVID-19. TCRdb keeps only in-frame clones here, not all; method: immunoSEQ multiplex PCR. The table shows some 110,000 clones, with less than 90% occurring only once. The sample comprised peripheral blood. Every receptor here comes from a man in his thirties or forties with acute or convalescent COVID-19.

The J gene is TRBJ1-2, the V gene TRBV12-3 or TRBV12-4; 8 nucleotides match TRBD1. V trimming: 5 bases; J trimming: 7 bases; junction bases outside the gene matches: 6. The CDR3 has 13 amino acids. CDR3 in amino acids: CASSRTGRIGYTF. CDR3 nucleotides: TGTGCCAGCAGTCGGACAGGGAGGATTGGCTACACCTTC.

The chain couples TRBV30 to TRBJ2-3; TRBD2 matches at 11 bases. The CDR3 extends over 16 amino acids. V lost 3 bases to trimming and J lost 3 bases; unmatched junction nucleotides: 8. Germline V gene sequence: CDR1 GTSNPN, CDR2 SVGIG (reference sequence). CDR3 DNA: TGTGCCTGGAGCGCCGGGACTAGCGGAGAGACAGATACGCAGTATTTT. This encodes CAWSAGTSGETDTQYF.

This clone was counted a single time. The V and J genes are TRBV5-1 and TRBJ1-2; 9 bases align to TRBD1. V shed 6 bases and J 8 bases; nucleotides not matched to a gene: 14. Germline loops: CDR1 SGHRS, CDR2 YFSETQ. The length of the CDR3 is 15 residues. The CDR3 is CASTKSEDRGQGYTF. CDR3 nucleotide sequence: TGCGCCAGCACAAAGTCCGAGGACAGGGGACAGGGCTACACCTTC.

The chain recombines TRBV9 with TRBJ1-1; 8 nucleotides agree with TRBD1. J lost 7 bases, V lost 2 bases, and 7 bases had no gene match. CDR3 length: 14 residues. The germline V gene encodes CDR1 SGDLS and CDR2 YYNGEE. CDR3 loop: CASSVRDRIGEAFF. The CDR3 bases are TGTGCCAGCAGCGTGCGGGACAGGATTGGTGAAGCTTTCTTT.